This T cell receptor beta chain was profiled in a study of CD8 T cells in Susac syndrome. About the study: Intravenous immunoglobulin alone or corticosteroids were being given to patients with Susac syndrome at blood draw, unless they were therapy-naive. Study-wide findings and caveats: CD4+ repertoires of Susac syndrome patients lacked detectable clonal expansion.

Germline V gene sequence: CDR1 MNHNS, CDR2 SASEGT. Trimming removed 5 bases from V and 5 bases from J; junction bases left unmatched: 7. CDR3 size: 15 residues. A remark on this clonotype: Its antigen is undetermined.

RNA was extracted with the RNeasy kit, and a quantity of about 0.5 to 1 ug was reverse transcribed using random hexamers. Multiplex immunoSEQ PCR targeted 54 Vbeta and 13 Jbeta TCR beta segments. TCRdb reanalysed the immunoSEQ multiplex PCR reads using MiXCR and keeps one entry per CDR3 protein. The table shows roughly 190,000 distinct CDR3 sequences, with about 91% occurring only once. TCR beta sequencing was performed on blood CD8+ and CD4+ T cells. The V gene is TRBV6-1, the J gene TRBJ1-5, with 9 bases matching TRBD1. Material for sequencing was CD4+ T cells from PBMCs. This receptor was identified in a human donor with Susac syndrome. The CDR3 DNA follows: TGTGCCAGCAGTCTTCGGACAGGGGAGGATCAGCCCCAGCATTTT. This sequence encodes CASSLRTGEDQPQHF.